A single sample gave rise to the 25 T cell receptor beta chains below, sequenced in a study of beta chain features in type 1 diabetes. Expressed TCRB transcripts were sequenced because the isolated RNA had all been reverse transcribed beforehand. Sequencing was performed with immunoSEQ multiplex PCR; in TCRdb, only in-frame clones are kept and a portion is missing. This sample has 310,000 or so clones, with around 7.6% found just once. Sequencing used central memory CD4+ T cells from blood. These receptors all come from a woman aged 18-29 years in good health.

There are a few counts of this clone. The chain joins TRBV10-3 to TRBJ1-1; maybe TRBD1 (6 bases). V was clipped by 11 bases and J by 4 bases, with 14 bases between them. The CDR3 extends over 12 amino acids. The V gene's germline CDR1 is ENHRY and CDR2 SYGVKD. The CDR3 protein is CAAGQTPTEAFF. CDR3 coding DNA: TGTGCCGCCGGACAGACCCCCACTGAAGCTTTCTTT.

This sequence joins TRBV5-1 and TRBJ2-2; 10 bases are shared with TRBD2. V was clipped by 4 bases and J by 7 bases; unmatched bases: 7. The CDR3 consists of 15 residues. Germline CDR1 reads SGHRS; CDR2 reads YFSETQ. The CDR3 bases are TGCGCCAGCAGCCGAGAGCGGGAGGGTTACGGGGAGCTGTTTTTT. Protein product: CASSREREGYGELFF.

The chain recombines TRBV2 with TRBJ1-2, with TRBD1 matching over 7 bases. V trimming: 6 bases; J trimming: 5 bases; junction bases outside the gene matches: 18. The CDR3 sequence is 17 residues long. Looked up from germline, CDR1 is SNHLY and CDR2 is FYNNEI. The CDR3 DNA reads as TGTGCCAGCAGCCCGCCCCGATACAGGGGATCTTTATATGGCTACACCTTC. Residues: CASSPPRYRGSLYGYTF.

This clone was seen more than once but under ten times. In nucleotides, the CDR3 is TGTGCCAGCAGTGAATCCTACGAGCAGTACTTC. This translates into CASSESYEQYF. The V call is TRBV25-1, the J call TRBJ2-7; D ambiguous. The CDR3 covers 11 residues. CDR1 is MGHDK and CDR2 is SYGVNS in the germline V gene. V shed 1 base and J shed 2 bases, with 0 bases lying between them.

The CDR3 spells CASSPVARTYEQYF. As DNA, the CDR3 is TGTGCCAGCAGCCCGGTAGCGAGAACCTACGAGCAGTACTTC. The J gene is TRBJ2-7, the V gene TRBV4-2, with a weak D call TRBD2 (5 bases). CDR1 and CDR2 from the germline V gene are LGHNA and YNFKEQ. With 4 bases removed from V and 2 bases from J, the gap between germline ends came to 12 bases. This CDR3 is built from 14 residues.

This clone has just a few counts. The chain carries TRBV5-1 and TRBJ2-1, with a possible D match to TRBD1 (6 bases). The CDR3 has 15 residues. V was clipped by 0 bases and J by 3 bases, with 10 bases between them. Germline assignment: CDR1 SGHRS and CDR2 YFSETQ. For the CDR3, the DNA is TGCGCCAGCAGCTTGGCTGAGGACAGCTACAATGAGCAGTTCTTC. Translated, it gives CASSLAEDSYNEQFF.

This clone was detected only once. V gene TRBV15 combines with J gene TRBJ2-1, with 8 nucleotides matching TRBD1. V shed 0 bases, J shed 9 bases, and the junction held 10 bases outside the gene matches. CDR3 size: 16 residues. In germline, CDR1 is LNHNV, CDR2 YYDKDF (reference sequence). CDR3 in DNA: TGTGCCACCAGCAGAGATACGGGCAGGGGGCTTGGTGAGCAGTTCTTC. As protein: CATSRDTGRGLGEQFF. Together with reference TRBV15 and TRBJ2-1, the CDR3 gives the full variable domain: DAMVIQNPRYQVTQFGKPVTLSCSQTLNHNVMYWYQQKSSQAPKLLFHYYDKDFNNEADTPDNFQSRRPNTSFCFLDIRSPGLGDTAMYLCATSRDTGRGLGEQFFGPGTRLTVL.

The rearrangement uses TRBV7-9 and TRBJ1-2; 7 bases are a match to TRBD1. CDR3 size: 14 residues. Germline-derived CDR1 and CDR2 are SEHNR and FQNEAQ (reference sequence). Trimming cost V 3 bases and J 3 bases; bases outside gene matches: 4. CDR3 in DNA: TGTGCCAGCAGCTTGGACAGGACCGACTATGGCTACACCTTC. Its translation is CASSLDRTDYGYTF.

The chain couples TRBV5-4 to TRBJ2-1; tentatively, D is TRBD2 (5 bases). Per the germline V gene, CDR1 is SGHNT and CDR2 is YYREEE (reference sequence). V dropped 2 bases and J dropped 1 base, with 10 bases sitting between them. The CDR3 is 15 residues long. As DNA, the CDR3 is TGTGCCAGCAGCTTAAAGCGGTTTTCCTACAATGAGCAGTTCTTC. Translation gives CASSLKRFSYNEQFF.

This clone was seen a handful of times. This chain connects TRBV4-2 to TRBJ2-2, with 7 positions matching TRBD2. The CDR3 extends over 17 amino acids. CDR1 and CDR2 from the germline V gene are LGHNA and YNFKEQ. V dropped 1 base and J dropped 1; count of bases not matched to a gene: 6. CDR3 loop: CASSQVKGGRNTGELFF. The CDR3 DNA is TGTGCCAGCAGCCAAGTAAAGGGCGGGAGGAACACCGGGGAGCTGTTTTTT.

As to this clone: This may arise from a read error, as a much more abundant clone is one base away. The V and J genes are TRBV11-2 and TRBJ2-5; the match to TRBD1 covers 9 bases. The germline gives CDR1 SGHAT, CDR2 FQNNGV. The CDR3 loop spans 12 amino acids. J gave up 5 bases and V 6 bases, and 1 base lay outside the gene matches. In nucleotides, the CDR3 is TGTGCCAGCAGTGGACAGGGGGAGACCCAGTACTTC. Its protein product is CASSGQGETQYF.

This clone turned up a few times. The CDR3 DNA reads TGCGCCAGCAGACGGCCCCCGACTAGCGGGCGTAATGAGCAGTTCTTC. Translated: CASRRPPTSGRNEQFF. The rearrangement joins TRBV5-1 to TRBJ2-1; 10 nucleotides agree with TRBD2. The CDR3 is 16 residues long. Per germline, CDR1 SGHRS and CDR2 YFSETQ. The V segment lost 5 bases and the J segment 7 bases; nucleotides outside the gene matches: 12.

Points on this clone: One junction end disagrees with the germline gene, perhaps due to a read error. This chain links TRBV10-3 with TRBJ2-7, with 7 bases that match TRBD1. There are 14 residues in the CDR3. Germline CDR1 ENHRY, CDR2 SYGVKD. The CDR3: CASSEDRDSYEQYF. CDR3 DNA: TGTGCCAGCAGTGAAGACAGGGACTCCTACGAGCAGTACTTC.

The rearrangement joins TRBV6-1 to TRBJ2-5; 7 bases agree with TRBD1. The CDR3 totals 15 residues. V lost 8 bases and J lost 2; bases outside the gene matches: 11. Germline CDR1 MNHNS, CDR2 SASEGT. The CDR3 DNA reads as TGTGCCAGCGCGTTCCGGGACAGAAAGCAAGAGACCCAGTACTTC. Translation gives CASAFRDRKQETQYF.

This clone appeared a few times. The J gene is TRBJ2-5, the V gene TRBV2; D unresolved. This CDR3 has 14 residues. Trimming shortened V by 3 bases and J by 7 bases, and 15 bases separated the two germline ends. Germline CDR1 is SNHLY and CDR2 is FYNNEI. Here the CDR3 reads CASSDKPRLWTQYF. CDR3 nucleotide sequence: TGTGCCAGCAGTGACAAGCCCCGACTCTGGACCCAGTACTTC.

The genes are TRBV5-1 and TRBJ2-3; D is perhaps TRBD2 (5 bases). V was trimmed by 4 bases and J by 2 bases, leaving 11 bases between them. Germline CDR1 is SGHRS and CDR2 is YFSETQ. There are 14 residues in the CDR3. The CDR3 is CASSQLATTDTQYF. CDR3 sequence (DNA): TGCGCCAGCAGCCAATTAGCGACCACAGATACGCAGTATTTT.

This clone was found a few times. This chain links TRBV9 with TRBJ2-7; D uncertain. Germline CDR1 reads SGDLS; CDR2 reads YYNGEE. With 0 bases removed from V and 0 bases from J, the gap between germline ends came to 10 bases. The CDR3 runs 15 residues. CDR3 DNA: TGTGCCAGCAGCGTAGGGTTACCTACCTCCTACGAGCAGTACTTC. Translating it yields CASSVGLPTSYEQYF.

The chain carries TRBV10-3 and TRBJ1-2, with 8 bases that match TRBD1. This CDR3 has 14 residues. The trim removed 7 bases at V and 3 bases at J, leaving 7 bases unmatched. Per germline, CDR1 ENHRY and CDR2 SYGVKD. CDR3 protein: CAITSDRVYYGYTF. The DNA for the CDR3 is TGTGCCATCACCTCGGACAGGGTGTACTATGGCTACACCTTC.

The rearrangement links TRBV10-2 to TRBJ2-1, with D uncertain. With 10 bases removed from V and 5 bases from J, the gap between germline ends came to 6 bases. CDR3 length: 10 residues. CDR1 and CDR2 from the germline V gene are WSHSY and SAAADI. CDR3 coding DNA: TGCGCCACCAGAGACAATGAGCAGTTCTTC. It is translated as CATRDNEQFF.

The table lists this clone with a few counts. V and J are TRBV11-2 and TRBJ2-1, with D perhaps TRBD2 (6 bases). The CDR3 has 15 amino acids. The ends were cut back, 3 bases at V and 4 bases at J, with 13 bases in the middle. The V gene's germline CDR1 is SGHAT and CDR2 FQNNGV. CDR3 bases: TGTGCCAGCAGCTTCGGCCTAGCGACATACAATGAGCAGTTCTTC. Translation: CASSFGLATYNEQFF.

The chain recombines TRBV4-3 with TRBJ2-3; 8 nucleotides line up with TRBD2. The junction had 8 bases not matched to a gene; V was cut back by 0 bases and J by 3 bases. The CDR3 runs 17 residues. Germline CDR1 LGHNA, CDR2 YSLEER. CDR3 coding DNA: TGCGCCAGCAGCCAAGATCCAGCGGGAGCGTCGACAGATACGCAGTATTTT. It is translated as CASSQDPAGASTDTQYF.

This clone was picked up a small number of times. J is TRBJ1-1 and V is TRBV5-1, with 9 bases matching TRBD1. The V segment lost 8 bases and the J segment 4 bases; nucleotides outside the gene matches: 3. Germline assignment: CDR1 SGHRS and CDR2 YFSETQ. CDR3 length equals 12 residues. CDR3 DNA: TGCGCCAGATGGACAGGGGTCACTGAAGCTTTCTTT. Amino acid sequence: CARWTGVTEAFF.

J is TRBJ2-7 and V is TRBV7-2; D is perhaps TRBD2 (6 bases). This CDR3 has 15 residues. The germline V gene encodes CDR1 SGHTA and CDR2 FQGNSA. Trimming pared 5 bases from V and 5 bases from J, leaving 19 bases between. The CDR3 reads CASSVSVAEGHEQYF. The DNA of the CDR3 is TGTGCCAGCAGCGTAAGTGTCGCGGAGGGCCACGAGCAGTACTTC.

This chain connects TRBV27 to TRBJ2-5; TRBD1 matches 7 bases. V shed 3 bases, J shed 6 bases, and the junction held 4 bases outside the gene matches. The CDR3 runs 13 residues. CDR1 and CDR2 (germline): MNHEY, SMNVEV (reference sequence). The CDR3 sequence: CASSFEGGKTQYF. CDR3 bases: TGTGCCAGCAGTTTTGAAGGGGGCAAGACCCAGTACTTC.

CDR3 bases: TGTGCCAGCAGCCAAAGTGGGCCCTACGAGCAGTACTTC. It codes for CASSQSGPYEQYF. The genes are TRBV14 and TRBJ2-7; D not resolved. Germline CDR1 SGHDN, CDR2 FVKESK. The CDR3 contains 13 residues. With 2 bases removed from V and 2 bases from J, the gap between germline ends came to 7 bases.